This entry is about one T cell receptor (beta chain). Trimming pared 1 base from V and 2 bases from J, leaving 8 bases between. Germline CDR1 reads LNHNV; CDR2 reads YYDKDF (reference sequence). The CDR3 consists of 15 residues. This sample is part of a study of blood T cell repertoires in COVID-19. Across the study: Samples taken during acute and convalescent COVID-19 were collected in the United States, Italy and Spain. PBMCs, B-cell-depleted T cells, or T cells provided the cDNA or gDNA that made up the material.

Under the authors' procedure: Estimated nucleated cell counts came from reference gene primer amplification. Clones were read by immunoSEQ multiplex PCR, and TCRdb kept only the in-frame ones, dropping some. Clone size and V and J calls were adopted from that table, with D and trimming inferred from the DNA. The sample lists more than 100,000 clones, approximately 80% occurring once. The chain links TRBV15 to TRBJ1-4; D unresolved. Material: peripheral blood. The receptor was isolated from a human donor in a cohort sampled during active or convalescent COVID-19. In DNA, the CDR3 is TGTGCCACCAGCAGAGGGGCGCGTACTAATGAAAAACTGTTTTTT. It encodes CATSRGARTNEKLFF.